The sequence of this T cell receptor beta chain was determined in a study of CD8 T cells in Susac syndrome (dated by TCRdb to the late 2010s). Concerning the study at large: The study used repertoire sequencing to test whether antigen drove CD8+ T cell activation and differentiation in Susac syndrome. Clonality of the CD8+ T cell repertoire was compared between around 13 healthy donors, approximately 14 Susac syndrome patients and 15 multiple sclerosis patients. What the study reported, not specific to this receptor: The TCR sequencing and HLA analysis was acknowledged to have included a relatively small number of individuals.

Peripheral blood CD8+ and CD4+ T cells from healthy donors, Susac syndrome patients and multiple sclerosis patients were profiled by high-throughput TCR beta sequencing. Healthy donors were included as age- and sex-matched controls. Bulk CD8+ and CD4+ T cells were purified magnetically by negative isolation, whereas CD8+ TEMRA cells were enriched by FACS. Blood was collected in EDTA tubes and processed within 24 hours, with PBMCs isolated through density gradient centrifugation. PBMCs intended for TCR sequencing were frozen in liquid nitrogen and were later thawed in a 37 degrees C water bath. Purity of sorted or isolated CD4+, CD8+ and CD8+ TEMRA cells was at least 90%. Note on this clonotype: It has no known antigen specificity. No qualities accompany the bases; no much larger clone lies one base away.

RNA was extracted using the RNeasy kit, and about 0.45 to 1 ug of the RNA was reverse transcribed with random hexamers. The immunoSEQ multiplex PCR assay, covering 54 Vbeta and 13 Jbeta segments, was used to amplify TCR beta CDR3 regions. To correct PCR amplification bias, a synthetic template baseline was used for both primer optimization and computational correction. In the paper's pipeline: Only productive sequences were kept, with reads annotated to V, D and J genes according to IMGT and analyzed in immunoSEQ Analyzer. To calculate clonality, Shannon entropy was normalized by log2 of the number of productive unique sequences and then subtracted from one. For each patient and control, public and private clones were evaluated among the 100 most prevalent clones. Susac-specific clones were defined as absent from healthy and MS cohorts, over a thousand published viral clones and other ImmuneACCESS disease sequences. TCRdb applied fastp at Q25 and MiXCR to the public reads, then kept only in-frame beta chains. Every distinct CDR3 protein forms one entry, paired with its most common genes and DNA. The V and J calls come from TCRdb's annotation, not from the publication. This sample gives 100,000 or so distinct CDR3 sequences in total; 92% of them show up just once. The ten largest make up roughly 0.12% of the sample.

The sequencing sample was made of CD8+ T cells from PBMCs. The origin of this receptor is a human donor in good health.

The CDR3 sequence is CASSNLALQGSSGNTIYF. DNA sequence: TGTGCCAGCAGCAACTTAGCCTTACAGGGTTCCTCTGGAAACACCATATATTTT. The rearrangement combines TRBV6-1 with TRBJ1-3, and perhaps TRBD1 as D gene, on 6 matching bases. Taken from cysteine to phenylalanine, the CDR3 has 18 residues. Here the CDR3 DNA is all that survives: 54 bases in frame from base 1. V is cut by 6 bases and J by 0 bases, and the space between the germline ends is 21 bases. The germline V gene yields MNHNS for CDR1 and SASEGT for CDR2.